These 14 T cell receptor beta chains were sequenced from one sample in a study of blood T cell repertoires in COVID-19. Clones were sequenced by immunoSEQ multiplex PCR, and TCRdb holds only the in-frame ones, with some missing. In the table there are 200,000 or so clones, 85% of which are singletons. Sequencing used peripheral blood. The receptors were gathered from a person aged 65 to 85 with COVID-19, enrolled during active disease.

This chain connects TRBV27 to TRBJ1-5, with 10 bases matching TRBD1. The CDR3 covers 14 residues. Germline V gives CDR1 MNHEY, CDR2 SMNVEV (reference sequence). V dropped 9 bases and J dropped 6; count of bases not matched to a gene: 8. The CDR3 nucleotides are TGTGCCAGTCATCGACAGGGGGCTAGTCAGCCCCAGCATTTT. Its protein product is CASHRQGASQPQHF.

Comment on this clone: Other DNA sequences in this sample translate to the same CDR3. The chain has TRBV6-5 and TRBJ2-5, with a weak D call TRBD1 (6 bases). The germline V gene has CDR1 MNHEY and CDR2 SVGAGI. V lost 6 bases to trimming and J lost 2 bases, with 10 bases between them. The CDR3 runs 13 residues. DNA for the CDR3: TGTGCCAGCAGGGGTACAGGGCAAGAGACCCAGTACTTC. It encodes CASRGTGQETQYF.

The V and J genes are TRBV28 and TRBJ1-6; the D gene is possibly TRBD1 (6 bases). Trimming shortened V by 2 bases and J by 7 bases, and 12 bases separated the two germline ends. The CDR3 length is 15 residues. Germline lookup yields CDR1 MDHEN and CDR2 SYDVKM. In DNA form, the CDR3 reads TGTGCCAGCAGTTTAGTACGGCAGGGGAATTCACCCCTCCACTTT. Encoded protein: CASSLVRQGNSPLHF. Together with reference TRBV28 and TRBJ1-6, the CDR3 gives the full variable domain: DVKVTQSSRYLVKRTGEKVFLECVQDMDHENMFWYRQDPGLGLRLIYFSYDVKMKEKGDIPEGYSVSREKKERFSLILESASTNQTSMYLCASSLVRQGNSPLHFGNGTRLTVT.

This clone was seen only a few times. The chain is built from TRBV5-6 and TRBJ2-7; 8 nucleotides match TRBD2. The CDR3 covers 14 residues. The germline V gene encodes CDR1 SGHDT and CDR2 YYEEEE. V trimming: 2 bases; J trimming: 5 bases; junction bases outside the gene matches: 6. The CDR3 DNA follows: TGTGCCAGCAGCTTTAAGCGCGGGGGGAACGAGCAGTACTTC. It codes for CASSFKRGGNEQYF.

This clone was counted between two and nine times. The chain is built from TRBV5-1 and TRBJ2-2, with D possibly matching TRBD2 (6 bases). The V and J ends lost 4 bases and 2 bases respectively, with 12 bases between them. This CDR3 comprises 15 residues. The germline CDR1 and CDR2 sequences are SGHRS and YFSETQ. This CDR3 is CASSLGGLNTGELFF. The CDR3, as DNA: TGCGCCAGCAGCCTGGGGGGACTTAACACCGGGGAGCTGTTTTTT.

The J gene is TRBJ1-2, the V gene TRBV28; tentative D call: TRBD1 (5 bases). The CDR3 is 12 residues long. Germline V CDR1 and CDR2: MDHEN, SYDVKM. Trimming removed 3 bases at V and 6 bases at J, with 8 bases between. The CDR3 sequence: CASSFGRDGYTF. The DNA for the CDR3 is TGTGCCAGCAGTTTTGGCAGGGATGGCTACACCTTC.

The chain employs TRBV4-1 and TRBJ2-7, with 10 nucleotides matching TRBD1. CDR1 and CDR2 from the germline V gene are MGHRA and YSYEKL. V lost 4 bases and J lost 5; bases outside the gene matches: 5. This CDR3 contains 14 residues. The CDR3, as DNA: TGCGCCAGCAGCCGAACCGGGACAGGGGACGAGCAGTACTTC. Protein product: CASSRTGTGDEQYF.

The chain recombines TRBV28 with TRBJ2-3, with TRBD2 matching over 8 bases. The CDR3 has 15 amino acids. V was clipped by 7 bases and J by 2 bases; unmatched bases: 8. Per the germline V gene, CDR1 is MDHEN and CDR2 is SYDVKM. The CDR3 spells CASTPGLVLTDTQYF. CDR3 bases: TGTGCCAGCACCCCGGGACTAGTACTCACAGATACGCAGTATTTT.

This clone was counted a single time. The chain has TRBV19 and TRBJ1-2; D may be TRBD1 (6 bases). This CDR3 has 16 residues. Germline loops: CDR1 LNHDA, CDR2 SQIVND (reference sequence). Trimming pared 6 bases from V and 3 bases from J, leaving 20 bases between. The CDR3 region is CASSSDRRQLYYGYTF. The CDR3, as DNA: TGTGCCAGTAGCTCGGACAGAAGACAACTATACTATGGCTACACCTTC.

V and J are TRBV14 and TRBJ2-7; 8 bases match TRBD1. Germline loops: CDR1 SGHDN, CDR2 FVKESK. V was pared by 1 base and J by 0 bases, with 11 bases of the junction left unmatched. The CDR3 totals 18 residues. CDR3 nucleotide sequence: TGTGCCAGCAGCCAAGGTGTGGCGCGAGACAGGGGCTCCTACGAGCAGTACTTC. Amino acid sequence: CASSQGVARDRGSYEQYF.

This clone was recorded once. The chain uses TRBV5-1 and TRBJ2-7; 9 bases line up with TRBD1. Germline CDR1 SGHRS, CDR2 YFSETQ. The ends lost 4 bases at V and 6 bases at J; junction bases unmatched: 11. The CDR3 sequence is 15 residues long. CDR3 in DNA: TGCGCCAGCAGCGCCACAGGGGGCGCAAGAGGCGAGCAGTACTTC. Protein sequence: CASSATGGARGEQYF. The full variable domain, rest sourced from reference TRBV5-1 and TRBJ2-7, is KAGVTQTPRYLIKTRGQQVTLSCSPISGHRSVSWYQQTPGQGLQFLFEYFSETQRNKGNFPGRFSGRQFSNSRSEMNVSTLELGDSALYLCASSATGGARGEQYFGPGTRLTVT.

The chain recombines TRBV27 with TRBJ2-7; maybe TRBD1 (5 bases). Germline-derived CDR1 and CDR2 are MNHEY and SMNVEV (reference sequence). This CDR3 has 13 residues. The ends were cut back, 6 bases at V and 2 bases at J, with 11 bases in the middle. This CDR3 is CASRRQYAYEQYF. In DNA form, the CDR3 reads TGTGCCAGCAGACGACAGTACGCCTACGAGCAGTACTTC.

This clone appeared a single time. V gene TRBV29-1 combines with J gene TRBJ1-2; tentatively, D is TRBD1 (5 bases). The CDR3 is 14 residues long. Trimming left V 0 bases short and J 10 bases short, with 18 bases between. Germline lookup yields CDR1 SQVTM and CDR2 ANQGSEA. The CDR3 DNA reads as TGCAGCGTTGAAGATCCAGGGTCTTCGGGCCTCTACACCTTC. Amino acids: CSVEDPGSSGLYTF. Full variable domain (rest looked up from reference TRBV29-1 and TRBJ1-2): SAVISQKPSRDICQRGTSLTIQCQVDSQVTMMFWYRQQPGQSLTLIATANQGSEATYESGFVIDKFPISRPNLTFSTLTVSNMSPEDSSIYLCSVEDPGSSGLYTFGSGTRLTVV.

This chain links TRBV11-3 with TRBJ2-1; D is perhaps TRBD2 (6 bases). Germline lookup yields CDR1 SGHNT and CDR2 YENEEA. V dropped 1 base and J dropped 4 bases, with 8 bases sitting between them. The CDR3 contains 14 residues. CDR3 sequence reads: CASSLGDSYNEQFF. The CDR3 DNA reads TGTGCCAGCAGCTTAGGGGACTCGTACAATGAGCAGTTCTTC.